Below, one TCR beta chain is given with its context. Antigen specificity is unknown. Primers for the PCR totalled 60 Vbeta and 13 Jbeta. Sequencing was performed with immunoSEQ multiplex PCR; in TCRdb, only in-frame clones are kept and a portion is missing. The top ten hold approximately 10% of the sample, which has roughly 100,000 clones, roughly 71% seen once. This entry belongs to a study of cytomegalovirus exposure and HLA in healthy donors. General study points: There were several of the most significant clusters that appeared linked to common viral pathogens in a later analysis. Across all donors, roughly uniform sequencing depth was an assumption of the presence/absence analyses. Researchers counted around 170 TCR beta chains as cytomegalovirus-associated.

The CDR3 spans 11 residues. The V and J ends lost 4 bases and 8 bases respectively, with 8 bases between them. CDR1 and CDR2 (germline): ENHRY, SYGVKD. Sequences were obtained from PBMCs. This receptor was obtained from a man aged 35 to 55 in good health and CMV-seropositive. This chain uses TRBV10-3 with TRBJ1-2; D not certain. The CDR3 reads CAISVGRGYTF. Written as DNA, the CDR3 is TGTGCCATCAGTGTTGGGAGGGGCTACACCTTC.